This T cell receptor (beta chain) was retrieved from a study of shared clonotypes between healthy human individuals (dated by TCRdb to the early 2020s). As for the study more broadly: A few men and a couple of women, aged 18 to 49 years, made up the cohort. The study deeply sequenced blood TCR repertoires of about 5 healthy adults to estimate repertoire size and the extent of clonotype sharing between individuals. Per donor, three plates each were used for CD4 naive and CD4 memory, two for CD8 naive, and one for CD8 memory. Each donor's leukapheresis produced roughly between roughly 0.85 and 9.5 billion PBMCs. To increase sequencing depth and limit assay-specific biases, different laboratories used diverse techniques to prepare libraries and sequence TCR repertoires.

About this clone itself: Its target antigen remains unknown. No quality values exist for individual bases; no much larger clone is one base distant.

Using the deep immunoSEQ assay, multiplex PCR amplified TCR CDR3 regions from genomic DNA. Extracted genomic DNA from each cell subset was spread evenly across all wells of several immunoSEQ 96-well plates, with each plate serving as a replicate. Each replicate PCR for sorted subsets received about 220 ng genomic DNA, equal to 28,000 or so T cell genomes. Purified libraries were quantified with a Qubit 3.0 fluorometer, sized on a Bioanalyzer 2100, and re-quantified with the KAPA Library Quantification kit. Each immunoSEQ 96-well plate was sequenced on its own single-read 150-cycle Illumina NextSeq 550 flow cell. In the paper's pipeline: The immunoSEQ output contained only junctional sequences without quality scores, so filtering could not match that applied to full-length reads. To assign V/J genes and CDR3, sequences were annotated against IMGT germline references using PyIR, a Python wrapper for IgBLAST v1.9. Reads with weak V/J assignments (E-value above 1e-6), missing CDR3, stop codons, out-of-frame junctions, or ambiguous translated residues were removed. V3J clonotypes were defined as sequences sharing an identical inferred V gene, J gene, and CDR3 amino acid sequence. Percentage overlap between repertoires was computed as shared unique clonotypes divided by the size of the smaller repertoire. RTK rarefaction, the Chao1 estimator, and Recon v2.1 estimates of unobserved clonotypes were used to assess repertoire richness. Generation probabilities were computed with OLGA for all TCRbeta clonotypes obtained by the gDNA method from a handful of donors. The table comes from immuneACCESS by way of TCRdb, which keeps in-frame sequences with V and J called. Part of the clones is missing from these tables; in studies checked, under half for an unresolved V gene and the rest for unknown reasons. The V and J calls and clone size are taken from that table; D and trimming were inferred from the DNA. The sample has approximately 2.5 million clones on record, 93% of them singletons. The ten largest clones represent 0.36% of the sample.

Study-level results and caveats: When several donors were compared, the shared fraction of clonotypes was around 5.1% for naive CD4, 3.5% to 4% for naive CD8, 2.3% for memory CD4, and less than 0.45% for memory CD8. Sampling was limited to blood, and TCR repertoires in tissue likely differ from TCR repertoires in blood. Larger estimated clonotype richness was generally found for naive subsets than for memory subsets. Pairwise subsampling led to the expectation that sequencing depth would affect the degree of clonotype sharing among donors. Incomplete sequencing was indicated by rarefaction of sorted-subset datasets, despite the large sequencing depth. Clonotypes shared by all four sorted-subset donors showed higher generation probabilities than non-shared clonotypes. Because the study included a small number of donors, the genetic and exposure-history diversity represented was limited.

In the germline V gene, CDR1 corresponds to SGHDN and CDR2 to FVKESK. Reading from cysteine to phenylalanine, the CDR3 counts 13 amino acids. Left in the record is the CDR3 DNA by itself, 39 bases read in frame from the first base. Trimming removed 4 bases from V and 4 bases from J, leaving 10 bases between the germline ends. The donors were healthy, HIV-negative adults who had no recently reported acute infections or vaccinations. Only Caucasian adults living in Nashville, Tennessee, USA were represented among the donors. CD4+ T cells were enriched by magnetic negative selection, after which naive cells were positively selected on CD45RA and the negative fraction was taken as the memory subset. Blood was collected by leukapheresis, and PBMCs were isolated by Ficoll-Histopaque density gradient centrifugation and then cryopreserved in liquid nitrogen vapor phase. Purity and quantity of every magnetically sorted T cell population were checked by analytical flow cytometry. Genomic DNA was isolated from every sorted fraction and measured by UV absorbance on a Nanodrop 2000c.

The source is a man aged 18 to 30 in good health. Some clones in this sample may be carry-over from other donors' samples. This receptor chain uses TRBV14 and TRBJ1-1; confidence is insufficient to name the D gene. The material sequenced was naive CD4+ T cells from PBMCs. In light of the paper, this sample's cell subset or site label describes: CD45RA+ positively selected. The DNA reads TGTGCCAGCAGCCTTGGGGTCGGCACTGAAGCTTTCTTT. It translates as CASSLGVGTEAFF.